This TCR beta chain came from a study of beta chain features in type 1 diabetes. This clone was counted between two and nine times. The sequenced template was cDNA made from the entire isolated RNA. Sequencing was performed with immunoSEQ multiplex PCR; in TCRdb, only in-frame clones are kept and a portion is missing. Of about 930,000 clones listed, 17% are singletons. Material for sequencing was naive CD4+ T cells from blood. This sequence originates from a young woman in good health.

The CDR3 DNA reads as TGTGCCAGCAGCCCCCAACAGGGGCGGACTGAAGCTTTCTTT. Its translation is CASSPQQGRTEAFF. The J gene is TRBJ1-1, the V gene TRBV9; 7 nucleotides match TRBD1. The CDR3 spans 14 residues. Per the germline V gene, CDR1 is SGDLS and CDR2 is YYNGEE. V dropped 4 bases and J dropped 5; count of bases not matched to a gene: 8.